These 31 T cell receptor beta chains share one sample of origin, sequenced in a study of T cell repertoires in cytomegalovirus infection. TCRdb redid the calling of the reads with MiXCR, one entry per CDR3 protein. The profile shows 400,000 or so distinct CDR3 sequences, about a sixth of them singletons. The specimen sequenced was PBMCs. Source of these receptors: a human donor in good health (CMV status not recorded). Some clones in this sample may be carry-over from other donors' samples.

This clonotype turned up a few times. The chain carries TRBV20-1 and TRBJ2-7; a possible D gene is TRBD1 (6 bases). Germline V gene sequence: CDR1 DFQATT, CDR2 SNEGSKA (reference sequence). This CDR3 has 13 amino acids. The V end lost 3 bases, the J end lost 3 bases, and 12 bases lay between the germline ends. CDR3 DNA sequence: TGCAGTGCTAGGGCAGGGGTACACTACGAGCAGTACTTC. It codes for CSARAGVHYEQYF.

There are a few counts of this clonotype. The chain has TRBV7-6 and TRBJ1-6; 11 positions agree with TRBD1. Germline lookup yields CDR1 SGHVS and CDR2 FNYEAQ. The CDR3 spans 13 residues. The V and J ends lost 8 bases and 8 bases, in that order; junction bases with no gene match: 2. As DNA, the CDR3 is TGTGCCAGCTTGGGACAGGGGGATTCACCCCTCCACTTT. Residues: CASLGQGDSPLHF.

This clonotype was counted ten times or more. In DNA, the CDR3 is TGCGCCAGCAGCCAAGTGGAGGCAGGGGACTCCTACGAGCAGTACTTC. It codes for CASSQVEAGDSYEQYF. The chain employs TRBV4-1 and TRBJ2-7, with D possibly matching TRBD1 (6 bases). The CDR3 has 16 residues. Trimming took 1 base from V and 0 from J, leaving 13 bases between them. Looked up from germline, CDR1 is MGHRA and CDR2 is YSYEKL.

V gene TRBV6-5 combines with J gene TRBJ2-1; D may be TRBD2 (5 bases). Per the germline V gene, CDR1 is MNHEY and CDR2 is SVGAGI. The CDR3 loop spans 12 amino acids. With 6 bases removed from V and 4 bases from J, the gap between germline ends came to 7 bases. The CDR3 loop is CASRGEYNEQFF. The CDR3 DNA is TGTGCCAGCAGGGGAGAATACAATGAGCAGTTCTTC.

There are a few counts of this clonotype. This chain joins TRBV6-6 and TRBJ1-2, with a possible D match to TRBD1 (6 bases). Trimming left V 0 bases short and J 7 bases short, with 18 bases between. CDR1 MNHNY and CDR2 SVGAGI come from the germline V gene (reference sequence). The CDR3 is made up of 16 amino acids. The DNA of the CDR3 is TGTGCCAGCAGTTACTCGAGCATAGCAGGGGAAAGTGGCTACACCTTC. It codes for CASSYSSIAGESGYTF.

The chain joins TRBV7-9 to TRBJ2-1; 12 bases map to TRBD2. The CDR3 length is 15 residues. Germline V gene data show CDR1 as SEHNR and CDR2 as FQNEAQ (reference sequence). V lost 2 bases, J lost 7 bases, and 3 bases stayed unmatched. As DNA, the CDR3 is TGTGCCAGCAGCTTAAATCTAGCGGGAGGGAATGAGCAGTTCTTC. It yields the protein CASSLNLAGGNEQFF.

This chain joins TRBV25-1 and TRBJ1-2, with a possible D match to TRBD1 (5 bases). CDR1 MGHDK and CDR2 SYGVNS come from the germline V gene. V was shortened by 3 bases and J by 2 bases, with 13 bases between the two germline ends. This CDR3 has 15 residues. CDR3 bases: TGTGCCAGCAGTGAGGGACCGACAGACAACTATGGCTACACCTTC. This codes for CASSEGPTDNYGYTF.

This clonotype has ten or more counts. The CDR3 DNA sequence: TGTGCCAGCAGCTTATACCGGGACAGCACAGATACGCAGTATTTT. This encodes CASSLYRDSTDTQYF. This chain connects TRBV7-9 to TRBJ2-3; possibly TRBD1 or TRBD2 for D (5 bases each). The CDR3 runs to 15 residues. V was shortened by 2 bases and J by 0 bases, with 9 bases between the two germline ends. Germline loops: CDR1 SEHNR, CDR2 FQNEAQ (reference sequence).

This clonotype was detected ten times or more. This chain links TRBV10-1 with TRBJ2-5; D is undetermined. V shed 0 bases and J shed 5 bases, with 4 bases lying between them. The germline V gene has CDR1 WNHNN and CDR2 SYGVQD (reference sequence). The CDR3 extends over 12 amino acids. The CDR3 DNA sequence: TGCGCCAGCAGTGAGTCCACGGAGACCCAGTACTTC. Protein sequence: CASSESTETQYF.

This clonotype was seen a few times. The CDR3 here is CASSEAGPYHEQYF. The CDR3 DNA sequence: TGCGCCAGCAGCGAGGCGGGACCCTATCACGAGCAGTACTTC. J is TRBJ2-7 and V is TRBV5-1; a weak D match, TRBD2 (6 bases). The germline V gene encodes CDR1 SGHRS and CDR2 YFSETQ. The CDR3 length is 14 residues. Between the trimmed V and J ends, which lost 4 bases and 5 bases, there was a span of 16 bases.

At least ten counts were recorded for this clonotype. This chain connects TRBV7-2 to TRBJ1-4; D is possibly TRBD1 (5 bases). Trimming removed 1 base at V and 10 bases at J, with 10 bases between. The CDR3 covers 13 residues. CDR1 and CDR2 from the germline V gene are SGHTA and FQGNSA. For the CDR3, the DNA is TGTGCCAGCAGCTTAGGCGGGGGGTCAAAACTGTTTTTT. This sequence encodes CASSLGGGSKLFF.

The chain combines TRBV6-2 or TRBV6-3 with TRBJ2-7, with 10 bases lining up with TRBD1. The CDR3 loop spans 14 amino acids. With 6 bases clipped from V and 3 bases from J, the junction kept 5 bases outside the gene matches. Germline V CDR1 and CDR2: MNHEY, SVGEGT. The DNA of the CDR3 is TGTGCCAGCAGGACAGGGGGCGCGGACTACGAGCAGTACTTC. Encoded protein: CASRTGGADYEQYF.

This clonotype was recorded many times. The CDR3 protein is CASSSGTGEWSTEAFF. CDR3 coding DNA: TGTGCCAGCAGTTCCGGGACAGGGGAGTGGAGCACTGAAGCTTTCTTT. The chain recombines TRBV12-3 or TRBV12-4 with TRBJ1-1; 10 nucleotides line up with TRBD1. The CDR3 is made up of 16 amino acids. Trimming at V came to 4 bases and at J to 4 bases, leaving 9 bases not matched to a gene.

This clonotype was observed many times. The chain joins TRBV6-5 to TRBJ2-5; the match to TRBD2 covers 7 bases. Germline CDR1 and CDR2: MNHEY and SVGAGI. The V segment lost 5 bases and the J segment 4 bases; nucleotides outside the gene matches: 7. CDR3 length equals 14 residues. CDR3 DNA sequence: TGTGCCAGCAGTCGTACTAGCGTGGCAGAGACCCAGTACTTC. This translates into CASSRTSVAETQYF.

Many counts were recorded for this clonotype. V gene TRBV7-9 combines with J gene TRBJ2-3; TRBD2 aligns across 13 bases. Germline V gene data show CDR1 as SEHNR and CDR2 as FQNEAQ (reference sequence). V lost 5 bases to trimming and J lost 2 bases; unmatched junction nucleotides: 4. CDR3 length: 16 residues. CDR3 in DNA: TGTGCCAGCAGCCCGGGACTAGCGGGGCCCACAGATACGCAGTATTTT. It yields the protein CASSPGLAGPTDTQYF.

The sample holds one count of this clonotype. The V and J genes are TRBV5-1 and TRBJ1-5; 8 bases are shared with TRBD1. Germline V lookup: CDR1 SGHRS, CDR2 YFSETQ. V lost 7 bases, J lost 0 bases, and 12 bases stayed unmatched. The CDR3 totals 17 residues. The CDR3 loop reads CASAPGTGVYSNQPQHF. In nucleotides, the CDR3 is TGCGCCAGCGCCCCTGGGACAGGAGTTTATAGCAATCAGCCCCAGCATTTT.

The V and J genes are TRBV4-1 and TRBJ1-5; 7 nucleotides align to TRBD1. In germline, CDR1 is MGHRA, CDR2 YSYEKL. V shed 6 bases and J 7 bases; nucleotides not matched to a gene: 9. This CDR3 spans 14 amino acids. The CDR3 DNA sequence: TGCGCCAGCAGTCAAAGGGGGCTGGGGCAGCCCCAGCATTTT. Its protein is CASSQRGLGQPQHF.

Ten or more counts support this clonotype. The chain has TRBV7-8 and TRBJ2-7; TRBD2 matches at 7 bases. CDR1 is SGHVS and CDR2 is FQNEAQ in the germline V gene. The ends lost 1 base at V and 3 bases at J; junction bases unmatched: 3. The CDR3 spans 14 residues. CDR3 residues: CASSLGLADYEQYF. The CDR3 coding sequence is TGTGCCAGCAGCTTAGGCCTAGCGGACTACGAGCAGTACTTC.

The rearrangement links TRBV28 to TRBJ1-5; the D is unclear. The CDR3 is made up of 12 amino acids. Germline values: CDR1 MDHEN, CDR2 SYDVKM. V dropped 7 bases and J dropped 2 bases, with 6 bases sitting between them. This CDR3 reads CASTERNQPQHF. Here the CDR3 DNA reads TGTGCCAGCACGGAACGCAATCAGCCCCAGCATTTT.

J is TRBJ2-5 and V is TRBV7-2, with D possibly TRBD1 on 6 matching bases. Germline V gives CDR1 SGHTA, CDR2 FQGNSA. The CDR3 is 14 residues long. V lost 4 bases, J lost 4 bases, and 13 bases lay in between. CDR3 region: CASSYTGWRETQYF. Written as DNA, the CDR3 is TGTGCCAGCAGCTACACAGGGTGGAGAGAGACCCAGTACTTC.

In this sample, this clonotype turned up a few times. This sequence joins TRBV10-2 and TRBJ1-5, with 8 bases matching TRBD1. The germline V gene has CDR1 WSHSY and CDR2 SAAADI. The CDR3 totals 13 residues. V trimming: 7 bases; J trimming: 8 bases; junction bases outside the gene matches: 7. The CDR3 sequence: CASKDRAAEPQHF. In DNA form, the CDR3 reads TGCGCCAGCAAGGACAGGGCGGCTGAGCCCCAGCATTTT.

In its sample, this clonotype was seen a few times. The chain couples TRBV7-2 to TRBJ2-2; D is unclear. The V end lost 5 bases, the J end lost 5 bases, and 18 bases lay between the germline ends. CDR1 is SGHTA and CDR2 is FQGNSA in the germline V gene. The CDR3 length is 16 residues. Written as DNA, the CDR3 is TGTGCCAGCAGCCCCCGGCGGCAGATGGGGACCGGGGAGCTGTTTTTT. It yields the protein CASSPRRQMGTGELFF.

The sample holds a few counts of this clonotype. The J gene is TRBJ2-2, the V gene TRBV4-1; the D gene is possibly TRBD1 (6 bases). CDR1 is MGHRA and CDR2 is YSYEKL in the germline V gene. The CDR3 sequence is 16 residues long. With 2 bases removed from V and 5 bases from J, the gap between germline ends came to 15 bases. CDR3 nucleotide sequence: TGCGCCAGCAGCCAACCGGGACAAAAGAAGACCGGGGAGCTGTTTTTT. This gives the protein CASSQPGQKKTGELFF.

The chain employs TRBV5-4 and TRBJ2-3; 9 bases agree with TRBD2. Trimming at V came to 0 bases and at J to 5 bases, leaving 7 bases not matched to a gene. The V gene's germline CDR1 is SGHNT and CDR2 YYREEE (reference sequence). The CDR3 consists of 16 residues. This CDR3 is CASSLGQLAGGDTQYF. CDR3 bases: TGTGCCAGCAGCTTGGGGCAACTAGCGGGTGGAGATACGCAGTATTTT.

There are a few counts of this clonotype. The chain carries TRBV19 and TRBJ2-5, with TRBD2 matching 11 bases. V trimming: 10 bases; J trimming: 3 bases; junction bases outside the gene matches: 1. CDR1 LNHDA and CDR2 SQIVND come from the germline V gene (reference sequence). This CDR3 region has 12 residues. The chain's CDR3 is CATGLAEETQYF. The CDR3 DNA sequence: TGTGCCACGGGACTAGCGGAAGAGACCCAGTACTTC.

The rearrangement links TRBV4-1 to TRBJ1-3; unclear D gene. The V end was cut by 3 bases, the J end by 0 bases, with 12 bases between. The germline V gene has CDR1 MGHRA and CDR2 YSYEKL. The CDR3 is 16 amino acids. The CDR3 DNA is TGCGCCAGCAGCCATGGACCGGGAAGCTCTGGAAACACCATATATTTT. This codes for CASSHGPGSSGNTIYF.

The chain employs TRBV30 and TRBJ2-7; the D is unclear. Germline loops: CDR1 GTSNPN, CDR2 SVGIG (reference sequence). This CDR3 region has 11 residues. Trimming removed 3 bases at V and 1 base at J, with 4 bases between. The CDR3: CAWSVSYEQYF. Written as DNA, the CDR3 is TGTGCCTGGAGCGTATCCTACGAGCAGTACTTC.

This clonotype was seen ten or more times. Written as DNA, the CDR3 is TGTGCCAGTAGTTCTCGGACTAGCGGGAGGCCCGATAGCACCTACAATGAGCAGTTCTTC. It is translated as CASSSRTSGRPDSTYNEQFF. The V and J genes are TRBV19 and TRBJ2-1; 14 bases are shared with TRBD2. Germline values: CDR1 LNHDA, CDR2 SQIVND (reference sequence). After removal of 5 bases from V and 2 bases from J, the junction contained 14 bases not matched to a gene. The CDR3 sequence is 20 residues long.

The rearrangement uses TRBV5-5 and TRBJ1-2; D gene ambiguous. The length of the CDR3 is 14 residues. In germline, CDR1 is SGHKS, CDR2 YYEKEE (reference sequence). V lost 0 bases, J lost 4 bases, and 10 bases lay in between. The CDR3 reads CASSLVPSSYGYTF. The CDR3 DNA follows: TGTGCCAGCAGCTTGGTACCTTCCTCCTATGGCTACACCTTC.

Ten or more counts support this clonotype. The V call is TRBV7-2, the J call TRBJ1-2; 11 nucleotides agree with TRBD1. V lost 3 bases to trimming and J lost 4 bases; unmatched junction nucleotides: 7. The CDR3 is 16 amino acids. Germline CDR1 SGHTA, CDR2 FQGNSA. The CDR3 coding sequence is TGTGCCAGCAGCTTTGCGACCGGGACAGGGGGCTATGGCTACACCTTC. It translates to CASSFATGTGGYGYTF.

This clonotype was seen a handful of times. The CDR3 DNA follows: TGTGCCAGCAGACCTGGACCCTCTAGCACAGATACGCAGTATTTT. It is translated as CASRPGPSSTDTQYF. The J gene is TRBJ2-3, the V gene TRBV11-3, with D unresolved. Germline V CDR1 and CDR2: SGHNT, YENEEA. With 6 bases removed from V and 0 bases from J, the gap between germline ends came to 13 bases. The CDR3 runs 15 residues. Combining the CDR3 with reference TRBV11-3 and TRBJ2-3 gives the whole variable domain EAGVVQSPRYKIIEKKQPVAFWCNPISGHNTLYWYLQNLGQGPELLIRYENEEAVDDSQLPKDRFSAERLKGVDSTLKIQPAELGDSAVYLCASRPGPSSTDTQYFGPGTRLTVL.